Listed below are T cell receptor beta chains from one sample, sequenced in a study of blood T cell repertoires in COVID-19. The table came from immunoSEQ multiplex PCR; TCRdb's copy has only in-frame clones and leaves some out. The sample has some 300,000 clones, roughly 86% seen once. Sequences were obtained from PBMCs or T cells enriched from blood (not recorded which). The source of these receptors is a woman aged 45-65 years who had been exposed to COVID-19. The CDR3 runs from the conserved cysteine through the conserved F or W. The order of the fields is V gene, J gene, CDR3 protein.

v_call: TRBV28; j_call: TRBJ1-2; cdr3_aa: CASRRDSQSYGYTF
v_call: TRBV4-1; j_call: TRBJ2-7; cdr3_aa: CASSLGLQSYEQYF
v_call: TRBV30; j_call: TRBJ1-6; cdr3_aa: CAWSLQGVVYNSPLHF
v_call: TRBV5-6; j_call: TRBJ2-5; cdr3_aa: CASSTTWETRPETQYF
v_call: TRBV5-1; j_call: TRBJ2-3; cdr3_aa: CASSFSSTSGGRGTDTQYF
v_call: TRBV18; j_call: TRBJ1-1; cdr3_aa: CASSPIQGMNTEAFF
v_call: TRBV20-1; j_call: TRBJ2-5; cdr3_aa: CSGRGKTQYF
v_call: TRBV5-5; j_call: TRBJ1-4; cdr3_aa: CASSLSGRDEKLFF
v_call: TRBV20-1; j_call: TRBJ2-7; cdr3_aa: CSASTALDYEQYF
v_call: TRBV10-3; j_call: TRBJ2-3; cdr3_aa: CAGGRERGGTDTQYF
v_call: TRBV28; j_call: TRBJ2-1; cdr3_aa: CASSRPGQVQFF
v_call: TRBV18; j_call: TRBJ2-7; cdr3_aa: CASSPLSGGTAYEQYF
v_call: TRBV5-4; j_call: TRBJ1-2; cdr3_aa: CASSLRQGVSYGYTF
v_call: TRBV7-8; j_call: TRBJ1-5; cdr3_aa: CASTARGGSYSNQPQHF
v_call: TRBV29-1; j_call: TRBJ2-3; cdr3_aa: CSVFWTAKNTDTQYF
v_call: TRBV5-1; j_call: TRBJ2-5; cdr3_aa: CASSTGQNQETQYF
v_call: TRBV2; j_call: TRBJ2-6; cdr3_aa: CASSLGLRSSGANVLTF
v_call: TRBV7-2; j_call: TRBJ2-3; cdr3_aa: CASSLAPYRDTQYF
v_call: TRBV6-5; j_call: TRBJ1-2; cdr3_aa: CANNPGTGLQTYTF
v_call: TRBV6-2/TRBV6-3; j_call: TRBJ2-7; cdr3_aa: CASSYPLGRGGGLSYEQYF
v_call: TRBV9; j_call: TRBJ2-1; cdr3_aa: CASSESGASYNEQFF
v_call: TRBV5-1; j_call: TRBJ2-7; cdr3_aa: CASSLGTVSYEQYF
v_call: TRBV3-1/TRBV3-2; j_call: TRBJ2-7; cdr3_aa: CASSPDRDASYEQYF
v_call: TRBV2; j_call: TRBJ1-2; cdr3_aa: CASRETTVNYGYTF
v_call: TRBV30; j_call: TRBJ1-5; cdr3_aa: CAWSVEANQPQHF
v_call: TRBV12-5; j_call: TRBJ2-7; cdr3_aa: CASDPDRREPLAGTTYEQYF
v_call: TRBV2; j_call: TRBJ2-7; cdr3_aa: CASRDFPYEQYF
v_call: TRBV28; j_call: TRBJ2-7; cdr3_aa: CASSLAGGYEQYF
v_call: TRBV7-8; j_call: TRBJ2-5; cdr3_aa: CASSLSNGGGETQYF
v_call: TRBV6-2/TRBV6-3; j_call: TRBJ2-3; cdr3_aa: CASSYPLASTDTQYF
v_call: TRBV2; j_call: TRBJ1-5; cdr3_aa: CASSEWSNQPQHF
v_call: TRBV14; j_call: TRBJ1-1; cdr3_aa: CASSLSGNTEAFF